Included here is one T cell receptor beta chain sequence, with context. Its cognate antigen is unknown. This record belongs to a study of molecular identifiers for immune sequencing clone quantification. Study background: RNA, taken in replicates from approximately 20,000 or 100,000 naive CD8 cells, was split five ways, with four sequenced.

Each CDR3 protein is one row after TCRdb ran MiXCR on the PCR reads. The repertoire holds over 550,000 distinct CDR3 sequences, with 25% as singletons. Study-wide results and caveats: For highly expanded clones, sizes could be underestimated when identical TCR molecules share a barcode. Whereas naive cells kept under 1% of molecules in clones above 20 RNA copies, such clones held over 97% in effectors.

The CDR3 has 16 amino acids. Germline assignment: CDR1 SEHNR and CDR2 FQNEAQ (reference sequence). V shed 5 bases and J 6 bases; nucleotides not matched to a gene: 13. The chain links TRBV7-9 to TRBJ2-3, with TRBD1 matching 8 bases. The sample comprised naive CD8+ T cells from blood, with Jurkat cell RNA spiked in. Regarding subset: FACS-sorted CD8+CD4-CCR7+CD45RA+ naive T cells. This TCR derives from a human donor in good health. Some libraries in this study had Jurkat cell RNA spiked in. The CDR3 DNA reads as TGTGCCAGCAGCCAAGCGCGGGACAGGATTACGGATACGCAGTATTTT. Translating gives CASSQARDRITDTQYF. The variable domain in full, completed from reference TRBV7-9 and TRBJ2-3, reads DTGVSQNPRHKITKRGQNVTFRCDPISEHNRLYWYRQTLGQGPEFLTYFQNEAQLEKSRLLSDRFSAERPKGSFSTLEIQRTEQGDSAMYLCASSQARDRITDTQYFGPGTRLTVL.